These 3 T cell receptor beta chains came from one sample sequenced in a study of PD-1 blockade in classical Hodgkin lymphoma. Every patient relapsed after autologous stem cell transplantation, and brentuximab vedotin exposure varied. The table came from immunoSEQ multiplex PCR; TCRdb's copy has only in-frame clones and leaves some out. This table holds almost 85,000 clones, around 90% found once. The sample here was peripheral blood mononuclear cells (PBMCs), taken at baseline. The receptors derive from a human donor with classical Hodgkin lymphoma.

The V gene is TRBV7-6, the J gene TRBJ1-5; no firm D call. CDR1 and CDR2 from the germline V gene are SGHVS and FNYEAQ. Trimming cost V 1 base and J 3 bases, with 10 bases left between them. This CDR3 comprises 15 residues. CDR3 sequence reads: CASSLGGTPNQPQHF. CDR3 coding DNA: TGTGCCAGCAGCTTAGGGGGTACCCCCAATCAGCCCCAGCATTTT. Combining the CDR3 with reference TRBV7-6 and TRBJ1-5 gives the whole variable domain GAGVSQSPRYKVTKRGQDVALRCDPISGHVSLYWYRQALGQGPEFLTYFNYEAQQDKSGLPNDRFSAERPEGSISTLTIQRTEQRDSAMYRCASSLGGTPNQPQHFGDGTRLSIL.

The J gene is TRBJ2-7, the V gene TRBV5-1; TRBD2 agrees at 9 bases. CDR1 and CDR2 (germline): SGHRS, YFSETQ. V dropped 4 bases and J dropped 3; count of bases not matched to a gene: 5. The CDR3 contains 14 residues. The CDR3 DNA follows: TGCGCCAGCAGCATCATTAGCGGGAGCTACGAGCAGTACTTC. Protein: CASSIISGSYEQYF.

This sequence joins TRBV30 and TRBJ2-4; D is unclear. Germline values: CDR1 GTSNPN, CDR2 SVGIG (reference sequence). Trimming pared 2 bases from V and 5 bases from J, leaving 4 bases between. CDR3 length: 11 residues. DNA of the CDR3: TGTGCCTGGAGTCTTGAAAACATTCAGTACTTC. Residues: CAWSLENIQYF.